The entry that follows covers one T cell receptor (beta chain) sequence. A few counts support this clone. Which antigen it targets is not known. Base-call qualities are not available, and no considerably larger clone is one nucleotide away. The data stem from a study of beta chain features in type 1 diabetes (dated by TCRdb to 2017 to 2018). Concerning the study at large: No differences in mean age, gender distribution, total cell number or subset yield were found between patients and healthy donors. Whereas all 28 donors provided naive and central memory subsets, regulatory and stem cell-like memory subsets were isolated from just 8 patients and roughly 8 healthy donors. A total of about 99,000,000 sorted cells were examined across all samples, and RNA yield correlated strongly with the number of cells per subset. The study compared TCRB repertoires of sorted circulating CD4+ T cell subsets between recently diagnosed type 1 diabetes patients and matched healthy donors. Here is what the overall study found, with its caveats: The naive, central memory and regulatory TCRB repertoires appeared to resemble one another more closely among patients than among healthy donors. PCR might favor shorter templates, but patient and control samples were amplified and corrected together, so any skew would affect both groups equally. Patients with type 1 diabetes made fewer insertions and deleted more nucleotides at VDJ recombination sites, implying thymic rearrangement abnormalities. Because cDNA was sequenced instead of genomic DNA, activated cells with high expression could be over-represented, although the groups did not differ in activation or CD3 levels. In all four CD4+ subsets, TCRB CDR3 length was moderately but significantly shorter in type 1 diabetes patients. Because the HLA sub-analyses included only small numbers of individuals, any influence of HLA type on TCRB rearrangement was left unresolved.

A single peripheral blood draw of approximately 120 mL on average was collected from each donor into heparinised tubes. Using a panel that included CD45RO, CCR7, CD25, CD127, CD95 and CD27, naive, central memory, regulatory and stem cell-like memory CD4+ T cells were sorted on a BD FACSAria II. Purity was above 98% for every sorted population. PBMCs were isolated immediately by Lymphoprep density gradient centrifugation and stained directly without culture. Samples were stained and sorted in pairs, with one healthy donor and one patient per experiment, so that batch effects were minimized. There are 15 amino acids in the CDR3, from cysteine to phenylalanine inclusive. CDR3 DNA is the only sequence kept; it has 45 bases, read in frame from the first base. The High Capacity cDNA Reverse Transcription Kit was used to reverse transcribe all of the isolated RNA, meaning that expressed TCRB transcripts were what got sequenced. Deep immunoSEQ sequencing was performed on naive, central memory and regulatory T cell samples, with an average of approximately 3.9 million total reads per sample. Sorted cells were lysed in RLT buffer and RNA was extracted with DNase-treated RNeasy Micro or Mini kits, depending on cell number. To prevent cross-contamination, every cell subset was processed on its own, while patient and healthy donor samples were processed together. The immunoSEQ multiplex PCR was used to amplify TCRB sequences from cDNA, yielding 87-bp fragments that span the CDR3 region. The amplicons were sequenced using the Illumina HiSeq platform. The authors processed their data as follows. PCR bias was corrected computationally using synthetic template baselines, and reads within Hamming distance 2 were collapsed, with unmergeable singletons discarded. Reads were aligned against IMGT so that V, D and J genes, CDR3 length and insertions or deletions at six rearrangement sites could be assigned. Within each subset, clonotype counts were normalized to sorted cell number, and only after that were true diversity and Gini coefficients computed with the tcR R package. The overlap coefficient, calculated on TCRB nucleotide sequences, was used to measure repertoire sharing. As a proxy for the pre-selection repertoire, out-of-frame TCRB sequences from naive cells were analyzed. Drawn from immuneACCESS, this table holds only the in-frame rearrangements with V and J called that TCRdb kept. Clones are partly lost; checked studies trace under half to an unresolved V gene and leave the rest unexplained. D and trimming were read from the DNA, whereas the V and J calls and clone size are those reported in that table. In this sample the table shows fewer than 550,000 clones, over 9.5% of which occur a single time. 0.045% to 0.05% of the sample belongs to the ten largest clones.

The sequence was obtained from a woman between 18 and 30 years old in good health. The chain was built from TRBV21-1 and TRBJ1-1; the table gives TRBD1 as D, unverified against the DNA. TRBV21-1 is reported as a pseudogene. Sequencing was carried out using naive CD4+ T cells from blood. This specimen's cell subset or site label, interpreted: true naive CD4+ T cells. The nucleotide sequence is TGTGCCAGCAGCAAAGAAGGAGGGGGCCCGGCCGAAGCTTTCTTT. The encoded protein is CASSKEGGGPAEAFF.